This T cell receptor (beta chain) originates from a study of naive and memory T cell subsets. With 6 bases removed from V and 2 bases from J, the gap between germline ends came to 7 bases. The CDR3 contains 12 residues. CDR1 is LNHDA, CDR2 SQIVND, per germline (reference sequence). Amplification of ligated cDNA took four PCR rounds with SP2 and nested alpha and beta constant primers. Alpha and beta constant region primers primed reverse transcription for blood and skin samples. TCRdb re-called the 5' RACE reads with MiXCR, one entry per CDR3 protein. The table lists roughly 60,000 distinct CDR3 sequences, more than 6.5% of them singletons. An oligonucleotide containing a UMI was ligated to the 3' end of TCR cDNA. Input was about 1 to 1000 ng of DNase-treated total RNA without cell sorting.

The chain is built from TRBV19 and TRBJ1-2; D gene ambiguous. The clonotype originates from a female donor in good health. The CDR3 sequence is CASRDGNYGYTF. In DNA form, the CDR3 reads TGTGCCAGTAGGGACGGAAACTATGGCTACACCTTC.